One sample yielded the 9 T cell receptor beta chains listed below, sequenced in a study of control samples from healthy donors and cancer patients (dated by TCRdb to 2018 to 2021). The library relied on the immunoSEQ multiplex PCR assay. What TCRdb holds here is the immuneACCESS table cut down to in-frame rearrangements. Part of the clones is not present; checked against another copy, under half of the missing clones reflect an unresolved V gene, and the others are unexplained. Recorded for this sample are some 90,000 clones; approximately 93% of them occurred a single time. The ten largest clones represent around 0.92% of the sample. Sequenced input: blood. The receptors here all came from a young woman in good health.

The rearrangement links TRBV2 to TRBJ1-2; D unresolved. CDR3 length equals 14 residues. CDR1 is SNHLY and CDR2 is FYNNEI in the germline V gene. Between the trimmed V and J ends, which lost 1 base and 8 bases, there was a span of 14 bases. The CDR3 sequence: CASSEGAASRGYTF. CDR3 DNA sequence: TGTGCCAGCAGTGAAGGGGCAGCCTCAAGGGGCTACACCTTC.

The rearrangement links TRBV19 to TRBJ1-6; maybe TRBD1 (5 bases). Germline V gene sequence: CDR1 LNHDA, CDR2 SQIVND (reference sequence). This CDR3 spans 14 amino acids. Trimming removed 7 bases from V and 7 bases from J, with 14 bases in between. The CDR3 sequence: CASTIGGENSPLHF. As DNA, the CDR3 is TGTGCCAGTACCATTGGGGGGGAAAATTCACCCCTCCACTTT.

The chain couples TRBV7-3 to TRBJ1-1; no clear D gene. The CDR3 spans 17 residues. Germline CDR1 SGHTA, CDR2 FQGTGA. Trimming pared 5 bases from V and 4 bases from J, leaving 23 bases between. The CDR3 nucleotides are TGTGCCAGCAGCCCATCGGCCATCACGGGAGGGCCCACTGAAGCTTTCTTT. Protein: CASSPSAITGGPTEAFF.

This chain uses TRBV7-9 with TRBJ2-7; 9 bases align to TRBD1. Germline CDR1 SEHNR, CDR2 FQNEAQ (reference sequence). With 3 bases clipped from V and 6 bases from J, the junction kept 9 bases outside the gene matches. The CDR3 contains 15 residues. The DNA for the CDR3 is TGTGCCAGCAGCTTGCCCGACAGGGGGATTTTCGAGCAGTACTTC. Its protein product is CASSLPDRGIFEQYF.

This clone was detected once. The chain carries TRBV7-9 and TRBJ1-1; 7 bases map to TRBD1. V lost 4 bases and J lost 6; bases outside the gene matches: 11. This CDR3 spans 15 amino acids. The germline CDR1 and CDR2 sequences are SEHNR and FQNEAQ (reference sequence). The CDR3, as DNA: TGTGCCAGCAGCTCGCCAGGACAGGCTGGGGCTGAAGCTTTCTTT. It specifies CASSSPGQAGAEAFF.

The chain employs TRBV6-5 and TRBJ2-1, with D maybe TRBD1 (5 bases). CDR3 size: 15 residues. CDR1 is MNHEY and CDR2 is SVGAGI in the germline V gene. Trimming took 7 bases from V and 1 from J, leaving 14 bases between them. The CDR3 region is CASKNRPFSYNEQFF. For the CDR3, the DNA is TGTGCCAGCAAGAACAGGCCCTTTTCCTACAATGAGCAGTTCTTC.

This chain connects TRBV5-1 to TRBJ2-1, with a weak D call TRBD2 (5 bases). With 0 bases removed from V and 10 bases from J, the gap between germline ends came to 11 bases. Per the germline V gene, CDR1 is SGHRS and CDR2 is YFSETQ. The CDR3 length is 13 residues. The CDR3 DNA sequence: TGCGCCAGCAGCTTGGGGGCTGCGGGCGAGCAGTTCTTC. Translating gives CASSLGAAGEQFF.

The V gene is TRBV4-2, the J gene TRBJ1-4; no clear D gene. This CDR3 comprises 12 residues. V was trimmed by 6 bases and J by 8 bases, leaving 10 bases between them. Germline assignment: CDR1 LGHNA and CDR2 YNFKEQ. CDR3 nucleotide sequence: TGTGCCAGCAGAGGTCTTCGAGAAAAACTGTTTTTT. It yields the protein CASRGLREKLFF.

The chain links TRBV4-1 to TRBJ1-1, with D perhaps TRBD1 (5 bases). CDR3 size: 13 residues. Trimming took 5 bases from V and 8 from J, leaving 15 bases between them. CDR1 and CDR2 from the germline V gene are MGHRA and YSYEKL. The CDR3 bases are TGCGCCAGCAGCGAGTCTGCAGGGTGGGAAGCTTTCTTT. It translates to CASSESAGWEAFF.